These T cell receptor beta chains were read from a single sample in a study of CD8 T cells in ankylosing spondylitis. TCRdb recomputed calls from the 5' RACE reads with MiXCR, one row per CDR3 protein. The sample consists of 150,000 to 200,000 distinct CDR3 sequences, approximately 13% of them appearing once. Sequences were obtained from blood, either unsorted or a sorted T cell fraction (not recorded which). The receptors were sampled from a female donor with ankylosing spondylitis or in good health (not recorded which). The CDR3 runs from the conserved cysteine through the conserved F or W. Each record gives: CDR3 DNA, CDR3 protein, V gene, J gene, D gene, clone size. D genes are given only for firm matches. Clone size, where shown, is once, few, many, or a class for clones that have expanded.

CDR3nt: TGCAGTGCTAGTGGAGGTGAAGGGAGAGCAACTGAAGCTTTCTTT
CDR3aa: CSASGGEGRATEAFF
v_gene: TRBV20-1
j_gene: TRBJ1-1
d_gene: NA
abundance: NA

CDR3nt: TGCAGTGCTAGAAGACGACAAGGGGAAAAACTGTTTTTT
CDR3aa: CSARRRQGEKLFF
v_gene: TRBV20-1
j_gene: TRBJ1-4
d_gene: NA
abundance: few

CDR3nt: TGCAGCGTTGTTTGGGAAAATAATTCACCCCTCCACTTT
CDR3aa: CSVVWENNSPLHF
v_gene: TRBV29-1
j_gene: TRBJ1-6
d_gene: NA
abundance: many

CDR3nt: TGCGCCAGCAGCTTGACAGACGTAGCCAAAAACATTCAGTACTTC
CDR3aa: CASSLTDVAKNIQYF
v_gene: TRBV5-1
j_gene: TRBJ2-4
d_gene: NA
abundance: many

CDR3nt: TGTGCCAGCAGCCCCAGCGGGAGCTCCAGCTACGAGCAGTACTTC
CDR3aa: CASSPSGSSSYEQYF
v_gene: TRBV3-1
j_gene: TRBJ2-7
d_gene: TRBD2
abundance: NA

CDR3nt: TGTGCCAGCAGCCACAGGGTTAAGTACGAGCAGTACTTC
CDR3aa: CASSHRVKYEQYF
v_gene: TRBV12-3/TRBV12-4
j_gene: TRBJ2-7
d_gene: NA
abundance: many

CDR3nt: TGTGCCTGGAGGGACTACAGGGGCCCTGACAATGAGCAGTTCTTC
CDR3aa: CAWRDYRGPDNEQFF
v_gene: TRBV30
j_gene: TRBJ2-1
d_gene: NA
abundance: many

CDR3nt: TGTGCCAGCAGTTTAAGTTCCCCCCTGGCTAGCTATGGCTACACCTTC
CDR3aa: CASSLSSPLASYGYTF
v_gene: TRBV12-3/TRBV12-4
j_gene: TRBJ1-2
d_gene: NA
abundance: NA

CDR3nt: TGTGCCAGCAGCCCCCTGCGGACAGGAGAAGAGACCCAGTACTTC
CDR3aa: CASSPLRTGEETQYF
v_gene: TRBV7-2
j_gene: TRBJ2-5
d_gene: TRBD1
abundance: few

CDR3nt: TGTGCCAGCAGCTTAGGAGGCACGCTCGGTTTCGTCACCGGGGAGCTGTTTTTT
CDR3aa: CASSLGGTLGFVTGELFF
v_gene: TRBV11-1
j_gene: TRBJ2-2
d_gene: NA
abundance: NA

CDR3nt: TGCAGTGCTAGAGGGGGAGGGGACTATCACTCTGGAAACACCATATATTTT
CDR3aa: CSARGGGDYHSGNTIYF
v_gene: TRBV20-1
j_gene: TRBJ1-3
d_gene: NA
abundance: many

CDR3nt: TGTGCCAGCAGTTTTGGATCCGGGACAGGGGGCGAAGAGACCCAGTACTTC
CDR3aa: CASSFGSGTGGEETQYF
v_gene: TRBV28
j_gene: TRBJ2-5
d_gene: TRBD1
abundance: many

CDR3nt: TGTGCCAGCAGCTGGCGCCGGGACGGACAATTCAATCAGCCCCAGCATTTT
CDR3aa: CASSWRRDGQFNQPQHF
v_gene: TRBV28
j_gene: TRBJ1-5
d_gene: NA
abundance: many

CDR3nt: TGTGCCAGCAGACAGGGGGGGTGGGAGAACACTGAAGCTTTCTTT
CDR3aa: CASRQGGWENTEAFF
v_gene: TRBV12-3/TRBV12-4
j_gene: TRBJ1-1
d_gene: TRBD1
abundance: NA

CDR3nt: TGCAGTGCTAGACTAGCGGACGAGCAGTACTTC
CDR3aa: CSARLADEQYF
v_gene: TRBV20-1
j_gene: TRBJ2-7
d_gene: TRBD2
abundance: many

CDR3nt: TGTGCCAGCAGGCCCCCCCTTGGGCAGGATAGCAATCAGCCCCAGCATTTT
CDR3aa: CASRPPLGQDSNQPQHF
v_gene: TRBV28
j_gene: TRBJ1-5
d_gene: NA
abundance: many

CDR3nt: TGCGCCAGCAGCGTAGACAGGAGCTCCTACAATGAGCAGTTCTTC
CDR3aa: CASSVDRSSYNEQFF
v_gene: TRBV5-1
j_gene: TRBJ2-1
d_gene: NA
abundance: few

CDR3nt: TGTGCCAGCAGCTTAGCCAACCCCAATGAGCAGTTCTTC
CDR3aa: CASSLANPNEQFF
v_gene: TRBV7-2
j_gene: TRBJ2-1
d_gene: NA
abundance: NA

CDR3nt: TGCAGTGCCATGTTGGGGACAGGGCACTACAATGAGCAGTTCTTC
CDR3aa: CSAMLGTGHYNEQFF
v_gene: TRBV20-1
j_gene: TRBJ2-1
d_gene: TRBD1
abundance: many

CDR3nt: TGCAGCGCCCCAAATGGGGATGAGCAGTTCTTC
CDR3aa: CSAPNGDEQFF
v_gene: TRBV29-1
j_gene: TRBJ2-1
d_gene: NA
abundance: NA

CDR3nt: TGTGCCAGCACCCGACTCAGCGGAGGCCTCTACAATGAGCAGTTCTTC
CDR3aa: CASTRLSGGLYNEQFF
v_gene: TRBV28
j_gene: TRBJ2-1
d_gene: NA
abundance: many

CDR3nt: TGCAGCGTTGTCGGACAGAACCACAGGGTCTTC
CDR3aa: CSVVGQNHRVF
v_gene: TRBV29-1
j_gene: TRBJ2-1
d_gene: NA
abundance: many

CDR3nt: TGTGCCAGCAGCTTAAGGCTTGCCGGACAGGGCGGCACCGGGGAGCTGTTTTTT
CDR3aa: CASSLRLAGQGGTGELFF
v_gene: TRBV11-2
j_gene: TRBJ2-2
d_gene: TRBD1
abundance: few

CDR3nt: TGTGCCAGCAGCGCCTGGCAAGGACAGGCGAACACCGGGGAGCTGTTTTTT
CDR3aa: CASSAWQGQANTGELFF
v_gene: TRBV3-1
j_gene: TRBJ2-2
d_gene: TRBD1
abundance: many

CDR3nt: TGCAGCGTTGAAACCCGAATGACTTACGAGCAGTACTTC
CDR3aa: CSVETRMTYEQYF
v_gene: TRBV29-1
j_gene: TRBJ2-7
d_gene: NA
abundance: many

CDR3nt: TGTGCCAGCAGAGCCTCTAGCGGGAGCGGTTACGAGCAGTACTTC
CDR3aa: CASRASSGSGYEQYF
v_gene: TRBV6-1
j_gene: TRBJ2-7
d_gene: TRBD2
abundance: many

CDR3nt: TGCAGTGCCACCGGGACTAGCGGGGGGAATACGCAGTATTTT
CDR3aa: CSATGTSGGNTQYF
v_gene: TRBV20-1
j_gene: TRBJ2-3
d_gene: TRBD2
abundance: NA

CDR3nt: TGTGCCAGCAGTTTTTCCATTGGACACTCTGGAAACACCATATATTTT
CDR3aa: CASSFSIGHSGNTIYF
v_gene: TRBV27
j_gene: TRBJ1-3
d_gene: NA
abundance: many

CDR3nt: TGTGCCAGCAGCCCAGGTAGCGGGTACGCGAACACCGGGGAGCTGTTTTTT
CDR3aa: CASSPGSGYANTGELFF
v_gene: TRBV7-6
j_gene: TRBJ2-2
d_gene: TRBD2
abundance: many

CDR3nt: TGCGCCAGCAGCAAGGGACAGGGGGGACCCACAACTAATGAAAAACTGTTTTTT
CDR3aa: CASSKGQGGPTTNEKLFF
v_gene: TRBV5-1
j_gene: TRBJ1-4
d_gene: TRBD1
abundance: many

CDR3nt: TGTGCCAGCAGTTTAAGCGGGAACAGGGGGCTGCGTCCCTTGGGGGAGCCCCAGCATTTT
CDR3aa: CASSLSGNRGLRPLGEPQHF
v_gene: TRBV12-3/TRBV12-4
j_gene: TRBJ1-5
d_gene: TRBD1
abundance: NA

CDR3nt: TGTGCCAGCAGTGTCTACTCGGCTGGTGAAGCTTTCTTT
CDR3aa: CASSVYSAGEAFF
v_gene: TRBV12-3/TRBV12-4
j_gene: TRBJ1-1
d_gene: NA
abundance: many

CDR3nt: TGTGCCAGCAGCGTAGTAGCGGGAGTCGGGGAGCTGTTTTTT
CDR3aa: CASSVVAGVGELFF
v_gene: TRBV9
j_gene: TRBJ2-2
d_gene: TRBD2
abundance: many

CDR3nt: TGTGCCAGCAGCTTTTCAGGGGAGGGTCAGCCCCAGCATTTT
CDR3aa: CASSFSGEGQPQHF
v_gene: TRBV11-2
j_gene: TRBJ1-5
d_gene: NA
abundance: many

CDR3nt: TGTGCCAGCAGCCCTCGACAGGGCAGGGATGGCTACACCTTC
CDR3aa: CASSPRQGRDGYTF
v_gene: TRBV7-9
j_gene: TRBJ1-2
d_gene: TRBD1
abundance: many

CDR3nt: TGCAGCGTCCGCGGGACACCTAACTCAGAAGCTTTCTTT
CDR3aa: CSVRGTPNSEAFF
v_gene: TRBV29-1
j_gene: TRBJ1-1
d_gene: NA
abundance: few

CDR3nt: TGTGCCAGCAGCCTAAACATCGAGCAGTACTTC
CDR3aa: CASSLNIEQYF
v_gene: TRBV11-2
j_gene: TRBJ2-7
d_gene: NA
abundance: few

CDR3nt: TGCAGTGCTAGTCACCCCGGGACTAGCGGGAGGGCCGTCCCCGGGGAGCTGTTTTTT
CDR3aa: CSASHPGTSGRAVPGELFF
v_gene: TRBV20-1
j_gene: TRBJ2-2
d_gene: TRBD2
abundance: many

CDR3nt: TGTGCCAGCAGCCCTAGGACGGATGCCTACGAGCAGTACTTC
CDR3aa: CASSPRTDAYEQYF
v_gene: TRBV5-5
j_gene: TRBJ2-7
d_gene: NA
abundance: many

CDR3nt: TGTGCCAGCAGTTTTTTAGGCACAGATACGCAGTATTTT
CDR3aa: CASSFLGTDTQYF
v_gene: TRBV12-3/TRBV12-4
j_gene: TRBJ2-3
d_gene: NA
abundance: many

CDR3nt: TGTGCCAGCAGCTTAGGAGACTACACAGATACGCAGTATTTT
CDR3aa: CASSLGDYTDTQYF
v_gene: TRBV7-9
j_gene: TRBJ2-3
d_gene: NA
abundance: many

CDR3nt: TGTGCCAGTAGTATCCAGCGGGGGGCGGCAGATACGCAGTATTTT
CDR3aa: CASSIQRGAADTQYF
v_gene: TRBV19
j_gene: TRBJ2-3
d_gene: TRBD2
abundance: few

CDR3nt: TGTGCCAGCAGCTGGACGGGACCTAGCGGGAGCAATGAGCAGTTCTTC
CDR3aa: CASSWTGPSGSNEQFF
v_gene: TRBV13
j_gene: TRBJ2-1
d_gene: TRBD2
abundance: few

CDR3nt: TGCGCCAGCAGCTTTATCAAGAGGGGGAGCACAGATACGCAGTTTTTT
CDR3aa: CASSFIKRGSTDTQFF
v_gene: TRBV5-1
j_gene: TRBJ2-3
d_gene: NA
abundance: once

CDR3nt: TGTGCCAGCACCGGCTCGCAGGGCTCTCATGGCTACACCTTC
CDR3aa: CASTGSQGSHGYTF
v_gene: TRBV28
j_gene: TRBJ1-2
d_gene: NA
abundance: many

CDR3nt: TGTGCCAGTAGTATCATAGCGGGAGGTTCAAATGAGCAGTTCTTC
CDR3aa: CASSIIAGGSNEQFF
v_gene: TRBV19
j_gene: TRBJ2-1
d_gene: TRBD2
abundance: many

CDR3nt: TGCAGTGCTAGTGGTACAGGGGCAACCACTGAAGCTTTCTTT
CDR3aa: CSASGTGATTEAFF
v_gene: TRBV20-1
j_gene: TRBJ1-1
d_gene: TRBD1
abundance: few

CDR3nt: TGTGCCAGCAGTGAATGGGCGGGAGCGGGGAATGAGCAGTTCTTC
CDR3aa: CASSEWAGAGNEQFF
v_gene: TRBV6-4
j_gene: TRBJ2-1
d_gene: TRBD2
abundance: many

CDR3nt: TGCGCCAGCAGCCAAGAGGGGACGCGGACTAACACAGATACGCAGTATTTT
CDR3aa: CASSQEGTRTNTDTQYF
v_gene: TRBV4-3
j_gene: TRBJ2-3
d_gene: NA
abundance: NA

CDR3nt: TGTGCCAGCAGCGAAGCATGCCTGGTCGCCTACGAGCAGTACTTC
CDR3aa: CASSEACLVAYEQYF
v_gene: TRBV21-1
j_gene: TRBJ2-7
d_gene: NA
abundance: many